This TCR beta chain derives from a study of regulatory T cells in long-lasting Graves disease. Study-wide results and limits: Persistent disease samples used TRBV28, TRBJ1-2 and TRBJ2-5 preferentially.

The CDR3 has 14 amino acids. Germline CDR1 MGHDK, CDR2 SYGVNS. Unmatched junction bases numbered 2, after V lost 3 bases and J lost 7 bases. Researchers made TCR beta libraries by using iRepertoire HTBI primers and running Arm-PCR on CDR3 regions. Each CDR3 protein is one row after TCRdb ran MiXCR on the multiplex PCR reads. The sample includes hundreds of thousands of distinct CDR3 sequences, about 16% of them seen just once. With regard to this clonotype: Its specificity is unknown.

Time point specified: newly diagnosed GD, antithyroid drugs for less than 3 months. The TCR library was prepared using RNA isolated from PBMCs. The diagnosis of Graves' disease used American Thyroid Association guidelines. Roughly 10 milliliters of peripheral blood were drawn into EDTA tubes. The same sample was also used in a study of T cells in Graves' hyperthyroidism and ophthalmopathy. Per that study: Calling Graves' hyperthyroidism stable meant ophthalmopathy did not progress within 18 months.

The TCR comes from a man aged 18-30 years with Graves disease. Sequences were derived from peripheral blood mononuclear cells (PBMCs), sampled at new diagnosis, from a patient treated with antithyroid drugs. V and J are TRBV25-1 and TRBJ1-6; 8 nucleotides match TRBD1. The CDR3 DNA is TGTGCCAGCAGTGAGAGACAGGGGAATTCACCCCTCCACTTT. Translating it yields CASSERQGNSPLHF.